This T cell receptor (beta chain) is drawn from a study of monozygotic twins with inflammatory bowel disease. TCRdb re-analyzed the 5' RACE reads; it lists each CDR3 protein once, without DNA. The repertoire table contains about 450,000 distinct CDR3 sequences. Germline loops: CDR1 SGHTA, CDR2 FQGNSA. There are 14 residues in the CDR3. The sequenced sample was blood. This clonotype was sampled from a human donor with ulcerative colitis or Crohn's disease, or a healthy co-twin of an affected twin (not recorded which). The rearrangement uses TRBV7-2 and TRBJ2-7; as DNA is missing, the TRBD1 call by TCRdb cannot be tested. The chain's CDR3 is CASSLTGSGREQYF.